The 22 T cell receptor beta chains in this list originate from one sample, sequenced in a study of hypomethylating agent response in myelodysplastic syndrome. The method was immunoSEQ multiplex PCR; TCRdb's version includes in-frame clones alone and lacks a portion of them. The table lists approximately 1,800 clones, around nine tenths of them singletons. Sequenced material: bone marrow, taken before or after starting hypomethylating agent treatment for myelodysplastic syndrome (not recorded which). Source of these receptors: a human donor with myelodysplastic syndrome.

This clone was counted a single time. The rearrangement joins TRBV27 to TRBJ2-1, with D tentatively TRBD1 or TRBD2 (5 bases each). Germline CDR1 reads MNHEY; CDR2 reads SMNVEV (reference sequence). The CDR3 extends over 13 amino acids. Trimming shortened V by 2 bases and J by 5 bases, and 7 bases separated the two germline ends. DNA for the CDR3: TGTGCCAGCAGTTTAAGAGGGGACAATGAGCAGTTCTTC. This encodes CASSLRGDNEQFF.

This CDR3 reads CASSLGGSGPYEQYF. DNA of the CDR3: TGTGCCAGCAGCTTAGGCGGGAGTGGTCCCTACGAGCAGTACTTC. The rearrangement uses TRBV11-2 and TRBJ2-5, with TRBD2 matching 7 bases. The closer fit of TRBJ2-7 to the DNA end suggests the J call may be wrong. The CDR3 loop spans 15 amino acids. CDR1 SGHAT and CDR2 FQNNGV come from the germline V gene.

The genes are TRBV11-2 and TRBJ1-1; unclear D gene. This CDR3 has 15 residues. V lost 1 base and J lost 6, with 15 bases in between. Germline CDR1 is SGHAT and CDR2 is FQNNGV. CDR3 nucleotides: TGTGCCAGCAGCTTAGTACACAGCCCAGAGGCTGAAGCTTTCTTT. Translating gives CASSLVHSPEAEAFF.

This clone was observed a single time. V usage is TRBV5-4 and J usage is TRBJ1-3; 8 bases match TRBD1. This CDR3 contains 15 residues. The J segment lost 3 bases and the V segment lost 4 bases, leaving 6 bases of the junction unmatched. Germline CDR1 is SGHNT and CDR2 is YYREEE (reference sequence). The CDR3, as DNA: TGTGCCAGCAGCCCGGGACAGGTGAATGGAAACACCATATATTTT. Encoded protein: CASSPGQVNGNTIYF.

The CDR3 region is CASSGTRGHNEQFF. In DNA, the CDR3 is TGTGCCAGCAGTGGGACGCGAGGGCACAATGAGCAGTTCTTC. The chain has TRBV5-4 and TRBJ2-1; D possibly matches TRBD1 or TRBD2 (5 bases each). This CDR3 contains 14 residues. V was shortened by 5 bases and J by 5 bases, with 14 bases between the two germline ends. The germline gives CDR1 SGHNT, CDR2 YYREEE (reference sequence).

The rearrangement links TRBV11-2 to TRBJ1-6; a weak D match, TRBD1 (5 bases). With 1 base removed from V and 5 bases from J, the gap between germline ends came to 9 bases. Germline assignment: CDR1 SGHAT and CDR2 FQNNGV. The CDR3 has 15 residues. The CDR3 DNA reads as TGTGCCAGCAGCTTAGCCAGGGTTAATAATTCACCCCTCCACTTT. Amino acid sequence: CASSLARVNNSPLHF.

The gene calls are TRBV29-1 and TRBJ2-1; D gene unclear. Germline lookup yields CDR1 SQVTM and CDR2 ANQGSEA. Trimming took 5 bases from V and 4 from J, leaving 9 bases between them. The CDR3 length is 12 residues. Written as DNA, the CDR3 is TGCAGCGTTACCTGGGGTTACAATGAGCAGTTCTTC. It yields the protein CSVTWGYNEQFF.

This sequence joins TRBV29-1 and TRBJ2-5, with TRBD1 matching 7 bases. CDR3 length equals 14 residues. Germline V CDR1 and CDR2: SQVTM, ANQGSEA. With V trimmed by 6 bases and J by 5 bases, 12 bases remained unmatched. CDR3 residues: CSVQTQGPGETQYF. CDR3 nucleotides: TGCAGCGTCCAAACACAGGGGCCTGGGGAGACCCAGTACTTC.

The V call is TRBV29-1, the J call TRBJ1-2, with 10 bases that match TRBD1. Germline trimming cut 7 bases from V and 4 bases from J; bases unmatched to any gene: 6. The CDR3 sequence is 13 residues long. The V gene's germline CDR1 is SQVTM and CDR2 ANQGSEA. The CDR3 loop is CSARDRGAYGYTF. In DNA, the CDR3 is TGCAGCGCGCGGGACAGGGGAGCCTATGGCTACACCTTC.

The CDR3 nucleotides are TGTGCCAGCTCACCACTAGGGACGGACTCAGGGACTGAAGCTTTCTTT. It codes for CASSPLGTDSGTEAFF. V gene TRBV18 combines with J gene TRBJ1-1, with D possibly being TRBD1 (5 bases). Germline V gene data show CDR1 as KGHSH and CDR2 as LQKENI. CDR3 length equals 16 residues. V gave up 1 base and J gave up 5 bases, with 17 bases separating them.

The rearrangement joins TRBV7-8 to TRBJ2-3; maybe TRBD2 (5 bases). The germline gives CDR1 SGHVS, CDR2 FQNEAQ. Between the trimmed V and J ends, which lost 6 bases and 8 bases, there was a span of 21 bases. CDR3 length: 15 amino acids. CDR3: CASRHRGKGPGTQYF. CDR3 coding DNA: TGTGCCAGCAGGCATAGAGGGAAGGGCCCCGGTACGCAGTATTTT.

The J gene is TRBJ1-1, the V gene TRBV5-1; a weak D match, TRBD1 (5 bases). From germline, CDR1 is SGHRS and CDR2 YFSETQ. Trimming stripped 0 bases from V and 5 bases from J, with 14 bases between. This CDR3 is 15 amino acids long. The CDR3 protein is CASSLEGPWFTEAFF. DNA of the CDR3: TGCGCCAGCAGCTTGGAGGGACCATGGTTTACTGAAGCTTTCTTT.

The DNA for the CDR3 is TGTGCCAGCAGCTTCATCGACGGCGGACCCTACAATGAGCAGTTCTTC. Amino acid sequence: CASSFIDGGPYNEQFF. This chain connects TRBV7-2 to TRBJ2-1, with unresolved D. The CDR3 extends over 16 amino acids. CDR1 and CDR2 (germline): SGHTA, FQGNSA. Trimming pared 3 bases from V and 2 bases from J, leaving 14 bases between. The full variable domain, in which reference TRBV7-2 and TRBJ2-1 provide the parts outside the CDR3, is GAGVSQSPSNKVTEKGKDVELRCDPISGHTALYWYRQSLGQGLEFLIYFQGNSAPDKSGLPSDRFSAERTGGSVSTLTIQRTQQEDSAVYLCASSFIDGGPYNEQFFGPGTRLTVL.

Only one count was recorded for this clone. The V and J genes are TRBV28 and TRBJ2-2; the D gene is possibly TRBD1 (5 bases). There are 14 residues in the CDR3. From germline, CDR1 is MDHEN and CDR2 SYDVKM. V was trimmed by 2 bases and J by 4 bases, leaving 8 bases between them. The chain's CDR3 is CASSLSQGTGELFF. The DNA of the CDR3 is TGTGCCAGCAGTTTAAGCCAGGGCACCGGGGAGCTGTTTTTT.

This chain joins TRBV29-1 and TRBJ2-3; TRBD2 matches at 7 bases. With V trimmed by 2 bases and J by 2 bases, 4 bases remained unmatched. CDR3 length: 14 residues. Germline assignment: CDR1 SQVTM and CDR2 ANQGSEA. The CDR3 DNA sequence: TGCAGCGTTGAATCTAGCGGATACACAGATACGCAGTATTTT. Translated, it gives CSVESSGYTDTQYF.

V gene TRBV19 combines with J gene TRBJ1-5; TRBD1 matches at 10 bases. The V gene's germline CDR1 is LNHDA and CDR2 SQIVND (reference sequence). The trim removed 6 bases at V and 6 bases at J, leaving 11 bases unmatched. The CDR3 is made up of 16 amino acids. The CDR3, as DNA: TGTGCCAGTAGGAGTTTCGGGACAGGGGAACGTCAGCCCCAGCATTTT. Its protein is CASRSFGTGERQPQHF.

The V and J genes are TRBV5-1 and TRBJ2-5, with D perhaps TRBD2 (5 bases). The CDR3 loop spans 14 amino acids. The V end was cut by 0 bases, the J end by 7 bases, with 13 bases between. CDR1 and CDR2 from the germline V gene are SGHRS and YFSETQ. The CDR3 DNA follows: TGCGCCAGCAGCTTGGATAGCCGGACTGGGACCCAGTACTTC. Amino acids: CASSLDSRTGTQYF. Using reference TRBV5-1 and TRBJ2-5 for the parts outside the CDR3, the full variable domain is KAGVTQTPRYLIKTRGQQVTLSCSPISGHRSVSWYQQTPGQGLQFLFEYFSETQRNKGNFPGRFSGRQFSNSRSEMNVSTLELGDSALYLCASSLDSRTGTQYFGPGTRLLVL.

This chain links TRBV21-1 with TRBJ1-5. TRBV21-1 is reported as a pseudogene. The CDR3 is 15 amino acids. Here the CDR3 reads CASSKTEGTNQPQHF. The CDR3 DNA sequence: TGTGCCAGCAGCAAGACGGAGGGGACCAATCAGCCCCAGCATTTT.

This clone was detected once. J is TRBJ2-5 and V is TRBV30, with D possibly being TRBD1 or TRBD2 (5 bases each). V was trimmed by 3 bases and J by 5 bases, leaving 7 bases between them. The CDR3 contains 11 residues. Germline V gene data show CDR1 as GTSNPN and CDR2 as SVGIG (reference sequence). The CDR3 sequence: CAWRGTETQYF. CDR3 DNA sequence: TGTGCCTGGAGAGGGACGGAGACCCAGTACTTC.

This clone was observed a single time. This sequence joins TRBV28 and TRBJ2-1; 11 nucleotides line up with TRBD2. The CDR3 spans 15 residues. The germline V gene encodes CDR1 MDHEN and CDR2 SYDVKM. With 2 bases clipped from V and 5 bases from J, the junction kept 2 bases outside the gene matches. The CDR3 spells CASSLGLAGNNEQFF. In DNA form, the CDR3 reads TGTGCCAGCAGTTTAGGACTAGCGGGTAACAATGAGCAGTTCTTC.

This rearrangement joins TRBV11-3 to TRBJ2-2; no clear D gene. Germline V lookup: CDR1 SGHNT, CDR2 YENEEA. CDR3 length equals 14 residues. V shed 5 bases and J shed 6 bases, with 13 bases lying between them. The CDR3 loop is CASSLLRGPGELFF. CDR3 nucleotide sequence: TGTGCCAGCAGCCTCCTCCGTGGCCCCGGGGAGCTGTTTTTT.

J is TRBJ2-5 and V is TRBV7-7; 11 bases match TRBD2. CDR3 size: 16 residues. With V trimmed by 1 base and J by 5 bases, 6 bases remained unmatched. Germline lookup yields CDR1 SSHAT and CDR2 FNYEAQ (reference sequence). The CDR3 spells CASSLGASGRIETQYF. The DNA for the CDR3 is TGTGCCAGCAGCTTAGGGGCTAGCGGGAGGATTGAGACCCAGTACTTC.